The rows below give T cell receptor beta chains drawn from one sample of a study of CD8 T cells in ankylosing spondylitis. TCRdb re-called the 5' RACE reads with MiXCR, one entry per CDR3 protein. This sample has roughly 90,000 distinct CDR3 sequences, with about 8.3% found just once. The sample was blood, either unsorted or a sorted T cell fraction (not recorded which). The receptors come from a male donor with ankylosing spondylitis. The CDR3 runs from the conserved cysteine through the conserved F or W. Each record gives: clone size, D gene, J gene, V gene, CDR3 DNA, CDR3 protein. The D gene is left open where the match is weak. The size entry is marked missing in some rows and otherwise reads once, few, many or a size class.

many,TRBD2,TRBJ2-1,TRBV11-1,TGTGCCACCGAGTCGAGTGTCGCGGGAGTAACCTTCAATGAGCAGTTCTTC,CATESSVAGVTFNEQFF
NA,TRBD1,TRBJ2-3,TRBV29-1,TGCAGCGTGACAGGGGCTTTCGCAGATACGCAGTATTTT,CSVTGAFADTQYF
NA,NA,TRBJ1-1,TRBV19,TGTGCCAGTACGGTCAGAGGCCTTGGCGCTGAAGCTTTCTTT,CASTVRGLGAEAFF
NA,TRBD1,TRBJ1-3,TRBV11-1,TGTGCCAGCAGCTTAGCCGCATCGGCCCTGACAGGGAGTTCTGGAAACACCATATATTTT,CASSLAASALTGSSGNTIYF
NA,NA,TRBJ1-4,TRBV6-6,TGTGCCAGCTCGCGTGCAACTAATGAAAAACTGTTTTTT,CASSRATNEKLFF
NA,TRBD1,TRBJ2-3,TRBV7-9,TGTGCCAGCAGCTCAGGACAGGGGGCAACAGATACGCAGTATTTT,CASSSGQGATDTQYF
NA,NA,TRBJ1-4,TRBV18,TGTGCCAGCTCCCCAGGTGTAGAGACTAATGAAAAACTGTTTTTT,CASSPGVETNEKLFF
few,TRBD1,TRBJ1-1,TRBV6-1,TGTGCCAGCAGTAGACAGGGAACTATGAACACTGAAGCTTTCTTT,CASSRQGTMNTEAFF
NA,NA,TRBJ2-4,TRBV27,TGTGCCAGCAGTGCCGACCTAGCCAAAAACATTCAGTACTTC,CASSADLAKNIQYF
few,TRBD2,TRBJ2-5,TRBV20-1,TGCAGTGCTAGGTACCTCGGCCGGGGGGAAGCAGAGACCCAGTACTTC,CSARYLGRGEAETQYF
NA,NA,TRBJ2-3,TRBV5-1,TGCGCCAGCAGCTTCTTCGGCGGGAGCACAGATACGCAGTATTTT,CASSFFGGSTDTQYF
NA,NA,TRBJ2-7,TRBV11-2,TGTGCCAGCAGGGACAGAGACTACGAGCAGTACTTC,CASRDRDYEQYF
NA,NA,TRBJ2-7,TRBV4-1,TGCGCCAGCAGCCAAGCCAGGGGGGCAACCTACGAGCAGTACTTC,CASSQARGATYEQYF
few,TRBD1,TRBJ2-1,TRBV5-1,TGCGCCAGCAGCTTTGGACAGGGTGCCAATGAGCAGTTCTTC,CASSFGQGANEQFF
few,NA,TRBJ2-7,TRBV20-1,TGCAGTGCTAGAGCCCACGAATCCTACGAGCAGTACTTC,CSARAHESYEQYF
NA,NA,TRBJ2-5,TRBV28,TGTGCCAGCAGCACACTAGTCAGTGTAGGATCGACCCAGTACTTC,CASSTLVSVGSTQYF
many,NA,TRBJ2-1,TRBV6-1,TGTGCCAGCAGAACCGGGGATAGCTCCTACAATGAGCAGTTCTTC,CASRTGDSSYNEQFF
NA,TRBD2,TRBJ2-2,TRBV11-2,TGTGCCAGCAGCTTAGAACTAGCGGGAGGGCCTACCACCGGGGAGCTGTTTTTT,CASSLELAGGPTTGELFF
NA,NA,TRBJ1-1,TRBV20-1,TGCAGTGCTAGTGGTAGGGTTAGGAACACTGAAGCTTTCTTT,CSASGRVRNTEAFF
few,NA,TRBJ1-1,TRBV11-2,TGTGCCAGCAGCTTAGGGGGGCCGAATTCTGAAGCTTTCTTT,CASSLGGPNSEAFF